Listed below are T cell receptor beta chains from one sample, sequenced in a study of CD8 T cells in Susac syndrome. TCRdb re-called the immunoSEQ multiplex PCR reads through MiXCR, storing one row per CDR3 protein. Among nearly 110,000 distinct CDR3 sequences listed, approximately 93% were seen once. Specimen: CD8+ T cells from PBMCs. The source is a human donor with Susac syndrome. Both conserved end residues are trimmed from each CDR3. Size is stated for part of the rows, as once, few or many counts, or as a class when the clone is expanded.

V,size,CDR3
TRBV29-1,NA,SVVRANTDYGYT
TRBV5-1,NA,ASSTTPTGELF
TRBV7-9,NA,ASPGPNTGELF
TRBV9,NA,ASSAGLAGAGETQY
TRBV5-1,once,ASSLLGASKANNEQF
TRBV4-1,NA,ASSSGGAHYEQY
TRBV27,NA,ASSFRGSHYGYT
TRBV3-1,NA,ASSQDEGAF
TRBV6-5,NA,ATTGPGAHTDTQY
TRBV4-1,NA,ASSQRISDHQETQY
TRBV9,NA,ASSHPGGLAYNEQF
TRBV27,NA,ASSGWRGPTGANVLT
TRBV6-6,NA,ASSPRTGGGSPLH
TRBV9,NA,ASSVGAGNEQY
TRBV24-1,once,ATSDLGGETQY
TRBV14,NA,ASSETNRGLWNQPQH
TRBV9,NA,ASSVDDRANTEAF
TRBV9,once,ASSAQGGGPQETQY
TRBV15,NA,ATSRGQGLNTEAF
TRBV14,NA,ASSQVKDLQETQY
TRBV29-1,NA,SAGVGDYNEQF
TRBV9,NA,ASSVAGNGPQH
TRBV7-3,NA,ASSELGEVGELF
TRBV15,NA,ATSSRDRGPPLH
TRBV12-3/TRBV12-4,NA,ASSLGGTYEQY
TRBV4-3,NA,ASSFTWGNEQF
TRBV5-6,NA,ASSFGTGLAEAF
TRBV19,NA,ASAGGPNYNEQF
TRBV27,NA,ASSLRGSSYNSPLH
TRBV20-1,NA,SAWDSNTEAF
TRBV5-1,NA,ASSGTSNEQF
TRBV20-1,once,SARPPDLETQY
TRBV5-1,NA,ASSWTAAGYQETQY
TRBV9,NA,ASSVGSGDQPQH
TRBV27,NA,ASSLSPGQPQH
TRBV20-1,once,SAREVRSDKLF
TRBV5-6,NA,ASSQGAQPQH
TRBV9,once,ASSVDSGGGTGELF
TRBV6-2/TRBV6-3,NA,ASRPTGTTYSNQPQH
TRBV7-8,NA,ASSLVGLYETQY
TRBV6-6,NA,ASNRDRVNGYT